Presented here are 4 T cell receptor beta chains from one specimen sequenced in a study of T-cell memory formation after mild COVID-19. TCRdb reprocessed the 5' RACE reads via MiXCR and lists one record per CDR3 protein. The top ten hold over 20% of the sample, which has over 300,000 distinct CDR3 sequences, 20% to 25% seen once. The sample consisted of PBMCs or a T cell subset sorted from them (not recorded which). The receptors come from a man aged 18 to 30 who had mild COVID-19 (a few samples of this study predate the infection). Cell type and time point are not known.

This sequence joins TRBV5-1 and TRBJ2-2; 7 nucleotides agree with TRBD1. The CDR3 is 16 residues long. Per the germline V gene, CDR1 is SGHRS and CDR2 is YFSETQ. Trimming removed 7 bases from V and 3 bases from J; junction bases left unmatched: 12. CDR3 coding DNA: TGCGCCAGCTACCAGTCGGGACAGCCGTACACCGGGGAGCTGTTTTTT. It is translated as CASYQSGQPYTGELFF.

The genes are TRBV5-6 and TRBJ2-1; maybe TRBD1 (6 bases). Germline lookup yields CDR1 SGHDT and CDR2 YYEEEE. There are 15 residues in the CDR3. Trimming left V 2 bases short and J 2 bases short, with 11 bases between. The DNA of the CDR3 is TGTGCCAGCAGCTTATGGACAGTACCCTACAATGAGCAGTTCTTC. Its translation is CASSLWTVPYNEQFF.

The chain carries TRBV19 and TRBJ2-3, with 7 bases matching TRBD2. V trimming: 7 bases; J trimming: 0 bases; junction bases outside the gene matches: 4. Germline CDR1 reads LNHDA; CDR2 reads SQIVND (reference sequence). This CDR3 comprises 14 residues. In DNA, the CDR3 is TGTGCCAGTAAGCGGGATCCTAGCACAGATACGCAGTATTTT. Its protein product is CASKRDPSTDTQYF.

Notes on this clonotype: A clone one base away is much larger, so this may be a read error. The rearrangement uses TRBV6-4 and TRBJ2-2; D might be TRBD2 (7 bases). The CDR3 length is 14 residues. Germline CDR1 and CDR2: MRHNA and SNTAGT. The CDR3 coding sequence is TGTGCCAGCAGTGAAAGCGGGGACACCTGGGAGCTGTTTTTT. This gives the protein CASSESGDTWELFF.